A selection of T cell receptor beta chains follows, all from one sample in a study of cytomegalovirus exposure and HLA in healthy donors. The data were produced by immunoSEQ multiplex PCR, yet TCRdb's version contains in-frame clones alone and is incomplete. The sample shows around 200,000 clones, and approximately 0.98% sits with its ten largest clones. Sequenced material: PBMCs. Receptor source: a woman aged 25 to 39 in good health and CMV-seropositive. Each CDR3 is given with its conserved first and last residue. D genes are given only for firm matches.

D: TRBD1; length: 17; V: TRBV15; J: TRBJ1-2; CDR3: CATSRDRIGQGAGGYTF; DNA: TGTGCCACCAGCAGAGATCGTATAGGACAGGGGGCAGGTGGCTACACCTTC
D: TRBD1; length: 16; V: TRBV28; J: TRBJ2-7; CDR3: CASSPLGQGASYEQYF; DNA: TGTGCCAGCAGTCCTCTGGGACAGGGGGCGAGCTACGAGCAGTACTTC
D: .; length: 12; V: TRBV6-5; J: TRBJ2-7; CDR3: CASRTKSYEQYF; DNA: TGTGCCAGCAGGACAAAATCCTACGAGCAGTACTTC
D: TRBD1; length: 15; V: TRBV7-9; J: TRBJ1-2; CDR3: CASSKPGQGEEGYTF; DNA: TGTGCCAGCAGCAAACCGGGACAGGGTGAAGAAGGCTACACCTTC
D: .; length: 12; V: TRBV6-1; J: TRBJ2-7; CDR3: CASSWDNYEQYF; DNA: TGTGCCAGCAGTTGGGACAACTACGAGCAGTACTTC
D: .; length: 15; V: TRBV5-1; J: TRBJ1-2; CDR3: CASSLAIRGDYGYTF; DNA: TGCGCCAGCAGCTTGGCGATACGGGGGGACTATGGCTACACCTTC
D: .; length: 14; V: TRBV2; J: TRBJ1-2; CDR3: CASTLDSTRRGYTF; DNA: TGTGCCAGCACCCTTGACTCAACAAGACGTGGCTACACCTTC
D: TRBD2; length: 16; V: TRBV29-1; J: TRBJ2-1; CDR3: CSVETSGSPVGDEQFF; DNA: TGCAGCGTTGAAACTAGCGGGAGCCCCGTTGGCGATGAGCAGTTCTTC
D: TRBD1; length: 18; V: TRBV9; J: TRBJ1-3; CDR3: CASSRQGAGGRSGNTIYF; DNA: TGTGCCAGTTCGAGACAGGGGGCGGGGGGGAGATCTGGAAACACCATATATTTT
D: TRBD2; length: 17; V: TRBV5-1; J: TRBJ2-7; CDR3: CASSLRRASGSSYEQYF; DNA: TGCGCCAGCAGCTTGAGGAGGGCTAGCGGTAGCTCCTACGAGCAGTACTTC